What follows is one T cell receptor (beta chain) and its context. Its antigen is unknown. This same CDR3 is encoded by further DNA sequences in the sample. A CD45RO/CCR7/CD25/CD127/CD95/CD27 panel sorted naive, central memory, regulatory and stem cell-like memory CD4+ cells. This sample was included in a study of beta chain features in type 1 diabetes. The CDR3 consists of 11 residues. The germline V and J ends were trimmed by 2 bases and 5 bases, with 6 bases remaining between them. Germline CDR1 GTSNPN, CDR2 SVGIG (reference sequence). Study-level findings and limits: Cells carrying high TCR expression could end up over-represented when cDNA is sequenced. Across all four CD4+ subsets, people with type 1 diabetes showed modestly shorter TCRB CDR3s. Within patients, naive, central memory and Treg TCRB repertoires seemed more similar than within healthy donors.

Expressed TCRB transcripts got sequenced, as all isolated RNA was reverse transcribed. Measured with immunoSEQ multiplex PCR; TCRdb has only the in-frame clones, and not every one. The sample carries hundreds of thousands of clones, 11% to 15% recorded once. The TCR comes from a man aged 18 to 35 with type 1 diabetes. V gene TRBV30 combines with J gene TRBJ2-5; D gene uncertain. Material: naive CD4+ T cells from blood. The CDR3 protein is CAWSSRETQYF. CDR3 sequence (DNA): TGTGCCTGGAGTAGTCGGGAGACCCAGTACTTC.